This entry lists 20 T cell receptor beta chains sequenced from one sample in a study of cytomegalovirus exposure and HLA in healthy donors. Amplification used 60 Vbeta primers and 13 Jbeta primers. Data came from immunoSEQ multiplex PCR; TCRdb stores just in-frame clones and leaves some out. This sample has 95,000 to 150,000 clones, with approximately 82% found just once. Material: PBMCs. The source is a young man in good health and CMV-seropositive.

The DNA of the CDR3 is TGTGCCAGCAGTTTAACCGGAACAGGGGTAGGTCAGCCCCAGCATTTT. The encoded protein is CASSLTGTGVGQPQHF. The chain joins TRBV27 to TRBJ1-5; 7 positions agree with TRBD1. CDR1 MNHEY and CDR2 SMNVEV come from the germline V gene (reference sequence). The CDR3 has 16 amino acids. V was clipped by 2 bases and J by 6 bases; unmatched bases: 10.

The gene calls are TRBV28 and TRBJ2-7; perhaps TRBD1 as D (5 bases). V lost 1 base and J lost 2, with 12 bases in between. CDR3 size: 15 residues. The germline V gene encodes CDR1 MDHEN and CDR2 SYDVKM. As DNA, the CDR3 is TGTGCCAGCAGTTTATTAGGAGACAGTGCCTACGAGCAGTACTTC. Protein sequence: CASSLLGDSAYEQYF.

This clone has just one count. V usage is TRBV5-1 and J usage is TRBJ2-5, with 11 bases lining up with TRBD2. Germline CDR1 SGHRS, CDR2 YFSETQ. V lost 5 bases, J lost 2 bases, and 5 bases stayed unmatched. The CDR3 runs to 15 residues. CDR3 in amino acids: CASRTLAGDQETQYF. The CDR3 nucleotides read TGCGCCAGCAGAACACTAGCGGGGGATCAAGAGACCCAGTACTTC.

The gene calls are TRBV6-5 and TRBJ1-2; D not certain. The CDR3 covers 14 residues. With 5 bases removed from V and 7 bases from J, the gap between germline ends came to 17 bases. CDR1 MNHEY and CDR2 SVGAGI come from the germline V gene. CDR3 residues: CASSATSDFVGYTF. CDR3 nucleotide sequence: TGTGCCAGCAGTGCCACCTCTGACTTCGTTGGCTACACCTTC.

The chain recombines TRBV5-1 with TRBJ2-3; 8 nucleotides line up with TRBD2. The CDR3 length is 17 residues. Looked up from germline, CDR1 is SGHRS and CDR2 is YFSETQ. Trimming removed 5 bases from V and 3 bases from J; junction bases left unmatched: 14. In DNA form, the CDR3 reads TGCGCCAGCAGTTTCCCCCGTAGTGGCGGGGGGACAGATACGCAGTATTTT. Its protein product is CASSFPRSGGGTDTQYF.

The V and J genes are TRBV2 and TRBJ2-7; D is possibly TRBD2 (7 bases). Trimming cost V 7 bases and J 0 bases, with 16 bases left between them. This CDR3 has 15 residues. Germline lookup yields CDR1 SNHLY and CDR2 FYNNEI. CDR3 nucleotide sequence: TGTGCCAGCACCAAGAGGGGGGAGGGCTCCTACGAGCAGTACTTC. Its translation is CASTKRGEGSYEQYF.

The chain recombines TRBV7-9 with TRBJ2-7; D ambiguous. Trimming took off 1 base at V and 5 bases at J, with 12 bases between the two ends. The CDR3 has 14 amino acids. CDR1 and CDR2 from the germline V gene are SEHNR and FQNEAQ (reference sequence). The DNA for the CDR3 is TGTGCCAGCAGCTTAGTATCGGGTTCCCACGAGCAGTACTTC. This codes for CASSLVSGSHEQYF.

The CDR3 sequence is CASSQGLAGANEQFF. CDR3 DNA: TGTGCCAGTAGCCAGGGACTAGCGGGGGCGAATGAGCAGTTCTTC. The chain is built from TRBV19 and TRBJ2-1; 14 nucleotides line up with TRBD2. The J segment lost 7 bases and the V segment lost 6 bases, leaving 5 bases of the junction unmatched. This CDR3 has 15 amino acids. Per the germline V gene, CDR1 is LNHDA and CDR2 is SQIVND (reference sequence).

The chain uses TRBV5-6 and TRBJ2-1; weak D call: TRBD2 (6 bases). CDR3 length: 18 residues. Germline V gives CDR1 SGHDT, CDR2 YYEEEE. V shed 0 bases and J shed 5 bases, with 21 bases lying between them. This CDR3 is CASSLGGVGLLPNNEQFF. The CDR3 coding sequence is TGTGCCAGCAGCTTGGGAGGGGTGGGACTCTTGCCCAACAATGAGCAGTTCTTC.

V usage is TRBV4-1 and J usage is TRBJ1-5; D remains unclear. CDR1 and CDR2 from the germline V gene are MGHRA and YSYEKL. Trimming removed 0 bases at V and 3 bases at J, with 15 bases between. The CDR3 has 17 residues. The CDR3 bases are TGCGCCAGCAGCCAAGATCCCACCCTAAGTCTCAATCAGCCCCAGCATTTT. It codes for CASSQDPTLSLNQPQHF.

This clone was picked up one time. CDR3: CASSLGDTPTNEKLFF. The DNA for the CDR3 is TGCGCCAGCAGCTTGGGAGACACCCCAACTAATGAAAAACTGTTTTTT. The chain has TRBV5-1 and TRBJ1-4; D is undetermined. Germline V gives CDR1 SGHRS, CDR2 YFSETQ. V was shortened by 0 bases and J by 0 bases, with 9 bases between the two germline ends. The CDR3 contains 16 residues.

This clone was observed a single time. The CDR3, as DNA: TGTGCCAGTAGCCGGGACACTCCTACCGGGGAGCTGTTTTTT. It is translated as CASSRDTPTGELFF. The V gene is TRBV19, the J gene TRBJ2-2; tentatively, D is TRBD1 (6 bases). Germline loops: CDR1 LNHDA, CDR2 SQIVND (reference sequence). This CDR3 comprises 14 residues. V lost 6 bases and J lost 5, with 13 bases in between.

V and J are TRBV10-3 and TRBJ2-7; TRBD1 matches 10 bases. The germline V gene has CDR1 ENHRY and CDR2 SYGVKD. The CDR3 runs to 15 residues. The V segment lost 7 bases and the J segment 3 bases; nucleotides outside the gene matches: 9. The CDR3 nucleotides are TGTGCCATCACCCCGACAGGGGGCGCCGACTACGAGCAGTACTTC. Translated: CAITPTGGADYEQYF.

The chain joins TRBV4-2 to TRBJ2-7; 10 bases map to TRBD2. CDR1 and CDR2 (germline): LGHNA, YNFKEQ. The length of the CDR3 is 17 residues. Trimming cost V 2 bases and J 1 base; bases outside gene matches: 8. CDR3 residues: CASSQILAGALSYEQYF. CDR3 DNA: TGTGCCAGCAGCCAAATCCTAGCGGGGGCCCTTTCCTACGAGCAGTACTTC.

The chain has TRBV29-1 and TRBJ2-7, with TRBD1 matching 8 bases. CDR3 length: 12 amino acids. Trimming at V came to 7 bases and at J to 3 bases, leaving 5 bases not matched to a gene. The germline V gene encodes CDR1 SQVTM and CDR2 ANQGSEA. CDR3 in amino acids: CSGGTGIYEQYF. CDR3 DNA sequence: TGCAGCGGAGGGACAGGAATCTACGAGCAGTACTTC.

The V gene is TRBV27, the J gene TRBJ1-6, with D hard to call. The CDR3 runs 13 residues. Looked up from germline, CDR1 is MNHEY and CDR2 is SMNVEV (reference sequence). Trimming took off 2 bases at V and 10 bases at J, with 9 bases between the two ends. This CDR3 is CASSLQTGSPLHF. The CDR3 bases are TGTGCCAGCAGTTTACAGACGGGATCACCCCTCCACTTT.

The chain uses TRBV7-6 and TRBJ2-2; 13 bases fit TRBD2. The CDR3 contains 19 residues. V lost 3 bases to trimming and J lost 0 bases; unmatched junction nucleotides: 7. CDR1 is SGHVS and CDR2 is FNYEAQ in the germline V gene. CDR3 DNA: TGTGCCAGCAGCTTCGGAACTAGCGGGGGGGGCGCGAACACCGGGGAGCTGTTTTTT. It encodes CASSFGTSGGGANTGELFF. Using reference TRBV7-6 and TRBJ2-2 for the parts outside the CDR3, the full variable domain is GAGVSQSPRYKVTKRGQDVALRCDPISGHVSLYWYRQALGQGPEFLTYFNYEAQQDKSGLPNDRFSAERPEGSISTLTIQRTEQRDSAMYRCASSFGTSGGGANTGELFFGEGSRLTVL.

This clone has just a few counts. This chain links TRBV30 with TRBJ1-1; TRBD1 matches at 8 bases. Germline V gene data show CDR1 as GTSNPN and CDR2 as SVGIG (reference sequence). This CDR3 has 12 amino acids. The trim removed 1 base at V and 11 bases at J, leaving 6 bases unmatched. The CDR3 region has the DNA TGTGCCTGGAGTGGTGGACAGGGTAGCGCTTTCTTT. It yields the protein CAWSGGQGSAFF.

J is TRBJ2-3 and V is TRBV19; 10 positions agree with TRBD1. V shed 4 bases, J shed 4 bases, and the junction held 2 bases outside the gene matches. In germline, CDR1 is LNHDA, CDR2 SQIVND (reference sequence). The CDR3 length is 14 residues. The chain's CDR3 is CASSKGQGPDTQYF. The CDR3 DNA is TGTGCCAGTAGTAAGGGACAGGGGCCAGATACGCAGTATTTT.

This clone appeared a few times. The gene calls are TRBV5-1 and TRBJ1-1, with D tentatively TRBD1 (5 bases). CDR1 and CDR2 from the germline V gene are SGHRS and YFSETQ. This CDR3 is 13 amino acids long. V gave up 2 bases and J gave up 4 bases, with 9 bases separating them. The CDR3 region is CASSFRGTTEAFF. The CDR3 DNA reads TGCGCCAGCAGCTTTCGGGGGACCACTGAAGCTTTCTTT.